These 32 T cell receptor beta chains came from one sample sequenced in a study of Ad26.COV2.S vaccination and SARS-CoV-2 variants. The treatment was: 15 to 20 received Ad26.COV2.S at low or high dose, single or two shots; several received placebo; per-sample allocation not given. The study sampled participants on day 63 after the first vaccine or placebo injection. The assay was immunoSEQ multiplex PCR, and TCRdb's table has in-frame clones only and misses some. The sample includes more than 400,000 clones, about nine tenths seen only once; the top ten take roughly 1.7%. The source was peripheral blood, collected in a trial of Ad26.COV2.S vaccine versus placebo. Source of these receptors: a person aged 18-60 years who received the Ad26.COV2.S COVID-19 vaccine or a placebo.

Only one count was recorded for this clone. The chain combines TRBV30 with TRBJ2-7, with D possibly TRBD2 on 6 matching bases. From germline, CDR1 is GTSNPN and CDR2 SVGIG (reference sequence). The CDR3 contains 12 residues. V lost 5 bases and J lost 6, with 14 bases in between. The CDR3 is CAWARRGAEQYF. CDR3 in DNA: TGTGCCTGGGCTAGGCGGGGCGCCGAGCAGTACTTC.

The CDR3 reads CASSTDRGRTDTQYF. CDR3 sequence (DNA): TGTGCCAGCAGCACCGACAGGGGACGCACAGATACGCAGTATTTT. The V gene is TRBV6-5, the J gene TRBJ2-3; 8 bases align to TRBD1. J gave up 1 base and V 6 bases, and 6 bases lay outside the gene matches. Germline assignment: CDR1 MNHEY and CDR2 SVGAGI. This CDR3 comprises 15 residues.

This chain joins TRBV19 and TRBJ2-2; D gene uncertain. The CDR3 extends over 15 amino acids. CDR1 is LNHDA and CDR2 is SQIVND in the germline V gene (reference sequence). The V and J ends lost 3 bases and 1 base respectively, with 9 bases between them. The CDR3: CASSISKLNTGELFF. CDR3 bases: TGTGCCAGTAGTATTAGTAAGTTGAACACCGGGGAGCTGTTTTTT.

Notes on this clone: Other DNA sequences within the sample encode an identical CDR3. The rearrangement joins TRBV4-3 to TRBJ2-7; D gene uncertain. The CDR3 loop spans 13 amino acids. Trimming shortened V by 1 base and J by 3 bases, and 7 bases separated the two germline ends. Germline CDR1 and CDR2: LGHNA and YSLEER. The CDR3 DNA follows: TGCGCCAGCAGCCAAGGAGCCGGCTACGAGCAGTACTTC. The encoded protein is CASSQGAGYEQYF.

This chain connects TRBV7-7 to TRBJ2-5, with 9 nucleotides matching TRBD2. The V gene end was trimmed by 6 bases and the J gene end by 4 bases; junction bases not matched to a gene: 12. The CDR3 contains 16 residues. Germline lookup yields CDR1 SSHAT and CDR2 FNYEAQ (reference sequence). CDR3 coding DNA: TGTGCCAGCAGTCGGGGACTAGCAGGAAGTCGAGAGACCCAGTACTTC. It codes for CASSRGLAGSRETQYF.

This chain connects TRBV11-2 to TRBJ1-2, with D perhaps matching TRBD1 (5 bases). CDR3 length: 14 amino acids. CDR1 SGHAT and CDR2 FQNNGV come from the germline V gene. The V end lost 2 bases, the J end lost 6 bases, and 13 bases lay between the germline ends. The CDR3 nucleotides read TGTGCCAGCAGCTTACAGGGAAGAACAGATGGCTACACCTTC. This sequence encodes CASSLQGRTDGYTF.

This chain links TRBV7-2 with TRBJ2-1; no definite D call. V lost 5 bases and J 7 bases, leaving 12 bases between the germline ends. CDR3 length equals 13 residues. Germline V gene data show CDR1 as SGHTA and CDR2 as FQGNSA. The CDR3 loop is CASSTRHPNEQFF. CDR3 sequence (DNA): TGTGCCAGCAGCACCCGACACCCGAATGAGCAGTTCTTC.

This clone has a single count. The rearrangement links TRBV19 to TRBJ2-1, with a weak D call TRBD2 (6 bases). Germline-derived CDR1 and CDR2 are LNHDA and SQIVND (reference sequence). Trimming shortened V by 2 bases and J by 10 bases, and 12 bases separated the two germline ends. The CDR3 loop spans 13 amino acids. In DNA form, the CDR3 reads TGTGCCAGTAGTATATCGGGGGTTGGGGAGCAGTTCTTC. Its protein is CASSISGVGEQFF.

This clone was seen a handful of times. V gene TRBV5-4 combines with J gene TRBJ1-1, with 9 bases matching TRBD1. In germline, CDR1 is SGHNT, CDR2 YYREEE (reference sequence). The CDR3 has 14 residues. With 4 bases clipped from V and 4 bases from J, the junction kept 5 bases outside the gene matches. In DNA, the CDR3 is TGTGCCAGCAGCCCGGGACAGGGAGGCACTGAAGCTTTCTTT. Translating gives CASSPGQGGTEAFF.

This chain uses TRBV27 with TRBJ1-2, with D tentatively TRBD1 (6 bases). V was cut by 3 bases and J by 7 bases, with 15 bases left in between. This CDR3 contains 14 residues. In germline, CDR1 is MNHEY, CDR2 SMNVEV (reference sequence). CDR3 protein: CASSFNRALGGYTF. For the CDR3, the DNA is TGTGCCAGCAGTTTTAACAGGGCCCTGGGTGGCTACACCTTC.

V gene TRBV5-4 combines with J gene TRBJ2-4; 9 bases line up with TRBD1. Germline-derived CDR1 and CDR2 are SGHNT and YYREEE (reference sequence). With 4 bases clipped from V and 4 bases from J, the junction kept 9 bases outside the gene matches. The CDR3 runs 16 residues. The DNA of the CDR3 is TGTGCCAGCAGCAAACCCACGACAGGGGGGAAAAACATTCAGTACTTC. Residues: CASSKPTTGGKNIQYF.

V is TRBV2 and J is TRBJ2-3, with unresolved D. CDR3 length equals 12 residues. The V and J ends lost 4 bases and 1 base respectively, with 3 bases between them. The germline gives CDR1 SNHLY, CDR2 FYNNEI. Here the CDR3 reads CASSVGTDTQYF. The CDR3 bases are TGTGCCAGCAGTGTGGGCACAGATACGCAGTATTTT.

V is TRBV5-1 and J is TRBJ2-7, with D possibly being TRBD2 (5 bases). The CDR3 has 16 amino acids. V lost 4 bases, J lost 2 bases, and 19 bases lay in between. The germline gives CDR1 SGHRS, CDR2 YFSETQ. CDR3 nucleotide sequence: TGCGCCAGCAGCCTAATTCTAGCCCGGGGTACCTACGAGCAGTACTTC. It yields the protein CASSLILARGTYEQYF.

The J gene is TRBJ1-4, the V gene TRBV18; D is perhaps TRBD1 (5 bases). This CDR3 has 18 residues. The germline CDR1 and CDR2 sequences are KGHSH and LQKENI. The V and J ends lost 1 base and 4 bases respectively, with 19 bases between them. CDR3 amino acids: CASSPLPGPRQGNEKLFF. CDR3 nucleotides: TGTGCCAGCTCACCACTACCGGGGCCGCGTCAGGGTAATGAAAAACTGTTTTTT. Complete variable domain (other parts from reference TRBV18 and TRBJ1-4): NAGVMQNPRHLVRRRGQEARLRCSPMKGHSHVYWYRQLPEEGLKFMVYLQKENIIDESGMPKERFSAEFPKEGPSILRIQQVVRGDSAAYFCASSPLPGPRQGNEKLFFGSGTQLSVL.

V usage is TRBV5-4 and J usage is TRBJ2-6, with D maybe TRBD1 (5 bases). V lost 7 bases and J lost 0, with 11 bases in between. Germline CDR1 is SGHNT and CDR2 is YYREEE (reference sequence). This CDR3 contains 15 residues. DNA for the CDR3: TGTGCCAGCCGCGAAGGGGCCTCTGGGGCCAACGTCCTGACTTTC. Protein: CASREGASGANVLTF.

CDR3 nucleotide sequence: TGTGCCTGGAGTCACGGTACTGAAGCTTTCTTT. It specifies CAWSHGTEAFF. This chain connects TRBV30 to TRBJ1-1, with D uncertain. V shed 2 bases and J shed 5 bases, with 6 bases lying between them. The length of the CDR3 is 11 residues. Per the germline V gene, CDR1 is GTSNPN and CDR2 is SVGIG (reference sequence).

The rearrangement joins TRBV11-2 to TRBJ2-7; possible D gene TRBD2, 5 bases. The CDR3 is 13 amino acids. The germline V and J ends were trimmed by 5 bases and 3 bases, with 11 bases remaining between them. Germline V CDR1 and CDR2: SGHAT, FQNNGV. CDR3 residues: CASSRGLDYEQYF. The CDR3 bases are TGTGCCAGCAGCCGAGGGTTAGACTACGAGCAGTACTTC.

The chain combines TRBV6-6 with TRBJ2-5; 9 bases agree with TRBD1. Per germline, CDR1 MNHNY and CDR2 SVGAGI (reference sequence). J was trimmed by 5 bases and V by 6 bases; bases with no gene match: 4. This CDR3 region has 13 residues. This CDR3 reads CASRGTGSETQYF. CDR3 bases: TGTGCCAGCAGGGGGACAGGGTCGGAGACCCAGTACTTC.

The rearrangement links TRBV11-2 to TRBJ1-2, with 9 bases lining up with TRBD1. From germline, CDR1 is SGHAT and CDR2 FQNNGV. This CDR3 contains 15 residues. The V and J ends lost 4 bases and 3 bases, in that order; junction bases with no gene match: 6. CDR3 in amino acids: CASSSYRDRDYGYTF. DNA of the CDR3: TGTGCCAGCAGCTCGTACCGGGACAGGGACTATGGCTACACCTTC.

The chain uses TRBV7-9 and TRBJ1-3; D remains unclear. The length of the CDR3 is 13 residues. Germline V gene sequence: CDR1 SEHNR, CDR2 FQNEAQ (reference sequence). Trimming took 2 bases from V and 9 from J, leaving 11 bases between them. CDR3 amino acids: CASSLLRDGTIYF. The CDR3 DNA follows: TGTGCCAGCAGCTTATTGAGGGATGGCACCATATATTTT.

The chain recombines TRBV13 with TRBJ2-5, with 8 bases aligning to TRBD2. CDR3 size: 15 residues. Trimming cost V 5 bases and J 1 base; bases outside gene matches: 6. CDR1 and CDR2 from the germline V gene are PRHDT and FYEKMQ (reference sequence). CDR3 loop: CASSRTGGPQETQYF. The CDR3 region has the DNA TGTGCCAGCAGCCGAACGGGGGGGCCCCAAGAGACCCAGTACTTC.

The J gene is TRBJ2-5, the V gene TRBV13, with D tentatively TRBD1 (6 bases). CDR1 PRHDT and CDR2 FYEKMQ come from the germline V gene (reference sequence). This CDR3 has 14 residues. V lost 0 bases and J 6 bases, leaving 11 bases between the germline ends. The CDR3 DNA reads TGTGCCAGCAGCTTAGGTCCAGGGGAAAAGACCCAGTACTTC. Amino acids: CASSLGPGEKTQYF.

The CDR3 region is CASSTHTIRTQYF. CDR3 DNA: TGTGCCAGCAGTACTCACACCATCAGGACCCAGTACTTC. The chain employs TRBV12-3 or TRBV12-4 and TRBJ2-5; D uncertain. V was trimmed by 5 bases and J by 7 bases, leaving 14 bases between them. CDR3 size: 13 residues.

The chain carries TRBV11-2 and TRBJ2-3, with D perhaps TRBD2 (6 bases). The CDR3 extends over 16 amino acids. Germline V gene sequence: CDR1 SGHAT, CDR2 FQNNGV. V was trimmed by 4 bases and J by 0 bases, leaving 14 bases between them. This CDR3 reads CASSYLRGTSTDTQYF. CDR3 bases: TGTGCCAGCAGCTACCTGCGGGGTACTAGCACAGATACGCAGTATTTT.

In DNA form, the CDR3 reads TGTGCCAGCAGCTTATGGTCTAGCGGGGGCAATGAGCAGTTCTTC. Residues: CASSLWSSGGNEQFF. The genes are TRBV7-9 and TRBJ2-1; 10 bases line up with TRBD2. The germline CDR1 and CDR2 sequences are SEHNR and FQNEAQ (reference sequence). Unmatched junction bases numbered 4, after V lost 2 bases and J lost 6 bases. The length of the CDR3 is 15 residues.

The CDR3 DNA is TGTGCCAGCAGCTTGGTGGGACTAGCATTTCATGAGCAGTTCTTC. Translation gives CASSLVGLAFHEQFF. The genes are TRBV5-6 and TRBJ2-1; 9 bases agree with TRBD2. The germline gives CDR1 SGHDT, CDR2 YYEEEE. V trimming: 0 bases; J trimming: 8 bases; junction bases outside the gene matches: 6. CDR3 length equals 15 residues.

J is TRBJ2-7 and V is TRBV7-2; TRBD1 aligns across 8 bases. Germline-derived CDR1 and CDR2 are SGHTA and FQGNSA. This CDR3 has 16 residues. With 1 base clipped from V and 2 bases from J, the junction kept 7 bases outside the gene matches. The CDR3: CASSLGGARGPYEQYF. DNA of the CDR3: TGTGCCAGCAGCTTAGGGGGGGCCAGGGGGCCCTACGAGCAGTACTTC.

The chain employs TRBV5-5 and TRBJ1-4; possible D gene TRBD1, 5 bases. Per germline, CDR1 SGHKS and CDR2 YYEKEE (reference sequence). With 5 bases removed from V and 6 bases from J, the gap between germline ends came to 14 bases. This CDR3 comprises 14 residues. CDR3 loop: CASSVWGVYEKLFF. The CDR3 DNA follows: TGTGCCAGCAGTGTGTGGGGGGTGTATGAAAAACTGTTTTTT.

This clone was counted a few times. The J gene is TRBJ1-2, the V gene TRBV5-4; D gene ambiguous. CDR3 length: 15 amino acids. CDR1 is SGHNT, CDR2 YYREEE, per germline (reference sequence). Trimming stripped 0 bases from V and 6 bases from J, with 15 bases between. The CDR3, as DNA: TGTGCCAGCAGCTTGGGTCCTACTGCCTCCGATGGCTACACCTTC. It yields the protein CASSLGPTASDGYTF.

The V call is TRBV9, the J call TRBJ1-5; a weak D match, TRBD1 (6 bases). Trimming took 0 bases from V and 7 from J, leaving 14 bases between them. The CDR3 spans 15 residues. Per the germline V gene, CDR1 is SGDLS and CDR2 is YYNGEE. As DNA, the CDR3 is TGTGCCAGCAGCGTAGCTGGGGGGGCCGGGCAGCCCCAGCATTTT. It yields the protein CASSVAGGAGQPQHF.

The V gene is TRBV6-2 or TRBV6-3, the J gene TRBJ2-1, with 8 positions matching TRBD2. CDR1 and CDR2 (germline): MNHEY, SVGEGT. V gave up 0 bases and J gave up 4 bases; unmatched junction bases: 11. This CDR3 region has 18 residues. The CDR3 loop reads CASSYSAHRRGAYNEQFF. The CDR3 region has the DNA TGTGCCAGCAGTTACTCCGCTCATCGGCGGGGGGCTTACAATGAGCAGTTCTTC.

V gene TRBV9 combines with J gene TRBJ2-5; weak D call: TRBD2 (6 bases). The germline V and J ends were trimmed by 0 bases and 4 bases, with 7 bases remaining between them. CDR1 and CDR2 (germline): SGDLS, YYNGEE. The CDR3 sequence is 13 residues long. The CDR3 here is CASSVEGGETQYF. The CDR3 DNA reads as TGTGCCAGCAGCGTAGAGGGAGGAGAGACCCAGTACTTC.